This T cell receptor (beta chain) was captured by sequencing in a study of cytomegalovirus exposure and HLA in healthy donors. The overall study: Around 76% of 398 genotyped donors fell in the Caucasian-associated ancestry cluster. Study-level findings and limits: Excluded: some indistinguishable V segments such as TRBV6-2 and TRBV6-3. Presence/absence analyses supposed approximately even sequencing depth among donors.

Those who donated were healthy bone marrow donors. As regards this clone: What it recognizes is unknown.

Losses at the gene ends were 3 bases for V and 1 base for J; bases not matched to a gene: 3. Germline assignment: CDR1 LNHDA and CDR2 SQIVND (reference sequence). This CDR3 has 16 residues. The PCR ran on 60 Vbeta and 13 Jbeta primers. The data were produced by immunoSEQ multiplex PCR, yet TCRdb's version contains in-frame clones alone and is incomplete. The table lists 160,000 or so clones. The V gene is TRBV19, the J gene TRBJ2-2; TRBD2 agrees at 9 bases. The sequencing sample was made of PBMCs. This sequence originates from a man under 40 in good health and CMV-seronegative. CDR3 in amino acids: CASSMGLAENTGELFF. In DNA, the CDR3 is TGTGCCAGTAGTATGGGACTAGCCGAGAACACCGGGGAGCTGTTTTTT.